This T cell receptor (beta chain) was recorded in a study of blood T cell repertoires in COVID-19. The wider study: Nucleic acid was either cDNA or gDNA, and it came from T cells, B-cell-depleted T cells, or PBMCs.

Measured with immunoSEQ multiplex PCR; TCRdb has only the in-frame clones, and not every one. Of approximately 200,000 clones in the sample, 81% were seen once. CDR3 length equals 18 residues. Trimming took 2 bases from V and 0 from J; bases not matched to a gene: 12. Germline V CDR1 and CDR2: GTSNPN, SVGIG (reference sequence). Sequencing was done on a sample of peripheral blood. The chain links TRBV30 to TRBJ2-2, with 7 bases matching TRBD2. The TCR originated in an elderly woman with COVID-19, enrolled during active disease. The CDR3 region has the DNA TGTGCCTGGAGTACCCTTTTAGCGGGCGATGCGAACACCGGGGAGCTGTTTTTT. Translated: CAWSTLLAGDANTGELFF.